This TCR beta chain was retrieved from a study of T cell responses to AZD1222 COVID-19 vaccine. Using immunoSEQ multiplex PCR, the repertoire was profiled, and TCRdb retains in-frame clones only, with some absent. The repertoire holds 20,000 to 25,000 clones, with roughly 82% as singletons. This CDR3 has 15 residues. V was clipped by 4 bases and J by 0 bases, with 9 bases between them. Germline V gives CDR1 SEHNR, CDR2 FQNEAQ (reference sequence). The sequencing here drew on peripheral blood, taken on day 0 of AZD1222 vaccination. The chain couples TRBV7-9 to TRBJ1-4; D possibly corresponds to TRBD1 (6 bases). The TCR sequence derives from an adult in good health. CDR3 nucleotide sequence: TGTGCCAGCAGCTCCGGACAGCCAACTAATGAAAAACTGTTTTTT. Translating it yields CASSSGQPTNEKLFF.